This passage covers 22 T cell receptor beta chains from one sample sequenced in a study of glioma-infiltrating T cells. The iRepertoire nested amplicon-rescue multiplex PCR amplified TCR alpha and beta CDR3s from RNA. One entry per CDR3 protein, called by TCRdb with MiXCR from the multiplex PCR reads. The sample contains 150,000 to 200,000 distinct CDR3 sequences, approximately 40% of which appear only once. Sequencing was carried out using glioma tissue, nonneoplastic brain tissue, or PBMCs (not recorded which). The receptors shown here come from a human donor with low-grade glioma or glioblastoma, undergoing nonglioma brain surgery, or in good health (not recorded which).

In this sample, this clonotype turned up many times. The chain carries TRBV20-1 and TRBJ1-5; maybe TRBD1 (6 bases). CDR1 and CDR2 (germline): DFQATT, SNEGSKA (reference sequence). The CDR3 is 14 residues long. The V end was cut by 3 bases, the J end by 5 bases, with 14 bases between. The CDR3 DNA reads TGCAGTGCTAGGGGGGACACTGCAGATCAGCCCCAGCATTTT. It specifies CSARGDTADQPQHF.

Remarks on this clonotype: A much larger clone sits a single nucleotide away, making a read error possible. For the CDR3, the DNA is TGTGCCAGCAGCGCGCAGGGAGCGGAACAGCCCCAGCATTTT. Its translation is CASSAQGAEQPQHF. The chain joins TRBV2 to TRBJ1-5; D might be TRBD1 (5 bases). This CDR3 region has 14 residues. The V and J ends lost 6 bases and 7 bases respectively, with 16 bases between them. Germline V CDR1 and CDR2: SNHLY, FYNNEI.

In this sample, this clonotype turned up many times. The CDR3 region is CASSIEQGAGKNIQYF. The CDR3 DNA sequence: TGTGCCAGTAGTATTGAACAGGGGGCTGGCAAAAACATTCAGTACTTC. This sequence joins TRBV19 and TRBJ2-4, with TRBD1 matching 9 bases. The CDR3 is 16 residues long. Germline CDR1 and CDR2: LNHDA and SQIVND (reference sequence). The V segment lost 3 bases and the J segment 3 bases; nucleotides outside the gene matches: 6.

CDR3 loop: CASSFSTTGTEAFF. The CDR3 bases are TGTGCCAGCAGTTTCTCAACAACCGGGACTGAAGCTTTCTTT. The chain has TRBV28 and TRBJ1-1; D not resolved. With 3 bases removed from V and 5 bases from J, the gap between germline ends came to 13 bases. The germline CDR1 and CDR2 sequences are MDHEN and SYDVKM. The CDR3 sequence is 14 residues long.

As for this clonotype: It may be a read error: a sequence one base away is much more abundant. This sequence joins TRBV28 and TRBJ2-3; 7 bases map to TRBD1. The closer fit of TRBJ1-5 to the DNA end suggests the J call may be wrong. Germline CDR1 reads MDHEN; CDR2 reads SYDVKM. This CDR3 is built from 15 residues. The CDR3 loop is CASSSSGQAPNTQHF. The CDR3, as DNA: TGTGCCAGCAGTTCGAGCGGACAGGCCCCGAATACGCAGCATTTT.

Of note for this clonotype: Since a much larger clone is just one base distant, this may be a read error. The chain carries TRBV7-8 and TRBJ2-7; D gene uncertain. The germline CDR1 and CDR2 sequences are SGHVS and FQNEAQ. Deletions cut 1 base from V and 3 bases from J, with 19 bases between. The length of the CDR3 is 17 residues. The chain's CDR3 is CASSLDNGKGLGYEQYF. Here the CDR3 DNA reads TGTGCCAGCAGCTTAGATAATGGAAAGGGTTTAGGCTACGAGCAGTACTTC.

V is TRBV28 and J is TRBJ2-2; D call uncertain. Per germline, CDR1 MDHEN and CDR2 SYDVKM. The CDR3 sequence is 16 residues long. V lost 10 bases to trimming and J lost 0 bases, with 18 bases between them. This CDR3 is CAKSLKGLANTGELFF. CDR3 bases: TGTGCCAAAAGTTTAAAGGGTCTAGCGAACACCGGGGAGCTGTTTTTT.

This sequence joins TRBV12-3 or TRBV12-4 and TRBJ1-4, with D unresolved. V was clipped by 4 bases and J by 8 bases, with 14 bases between them. The CDR3 loop spans 14 amino acids. The CDR3 is CASSYRVFGEKLFF. DNA of the CDR3: TGTGCCAGCAGTTATCGAGTGTTCGGCGAAAAACTGTTTTTT.

This clonotype occurred many times. The chain carries TRBV6-1 and TRBJ2-3; maybe TRBD1 (5 bases). V was trimmed by 4 bases and J by 2 bases, leaving 13 bases between them. In germline, CDR1 is MNHNS, CDR2 SASEGT. This CDR3 has 15 residues. The CDR3 sequence is CASSVQDTYTDTQYF. In DNA, the CDR3 is TGTGCCAGCAGTGTCCAGGACACTTACACAGATACGCAGTATTTT.

This clonotype was detected a few times. This may be a read error, as it is one base from a much larger clone. This chain connects TRBV27 to TRBJ2-1; the match to TRBD2 covers 7 bases. This CDR3 comprises 14 residues. Germline assignment: CDR1 MNHEY and CDR2 SMNVEV (reference sequence). The CDR3 bases are TGTGTCAGCAGTAGGCCGGGAGGAAACAATGAGCAGTTCTTC. Translated: CVSSRPGGNNEQFF.

This chain uses TRBV2 with TRBJ1-1, with 7 bases identical to TRBD1. Germline trimming cut 3 bases from V and 0 bases from J; bases unmatched to any gene: 4. Germline CDR1 SNHLY, CDR2 FYNNEI. This CDR3 spans 15 amino acids. The CDR3 region is CASSEGGQMNTEAFF. The DNA for the CDR3 is TGTGCCAGCAGTGAGGGGGGACAGATGAACACTGAAGCTTTCTTT.

In its sample, this clonotype was seen once. One end of the junction fails to match germline, which may point to a read error. This rearrangement joins TRBV7-2 to TRBJ2-1; D ambiguous. This CDR3 spans 13 amino acids. Germline lookup yields CDR1 SGHTA and CDR2 FQGNSA. The DNA of the CDR3 is TGTGACAGCAGCTTATGGCGACAAGAGGAGCAGTTCTTC. Translation gives CDSSLWRQEEQFF.

About this clonotype: A much larger clone sits a single nucleotide away, making a read error possible. The chain has TRBV27 and TRBJ2-1; D ambiguous. CDR1 MNHEY and CDR2 SMNVEV come from the germline V gene (reference sequence). This CDR3 region has 14 residues. CDR3: CASSFMADHNEKFF. CDR3 coding DNA: TGTGCCAGCAGTTTTATGGCTGACCACAATGAGAAGTTCTTC.

This clonotype was recorded many times. This sequence joins TRBV2 and TRBJ1-2, with D tentatively TRBD1 (5 bases). Germline loops: CDR1 SNHLY, CDR2 FYNNEI. The CDR3 runs 16 residues. The ends were cut back, 5 bases at V and 2 bases at J, with 18 bases in the middle. The CDR3 loop is CASSLARDAGNYGYTF. In nucleotides, the CDR3 is TGTGCCAGCAGTCTCGCCCGGGACGCGGGAAACTATGGCTACACCTTC.

At least ten counts were recorded for this clonotype. The rearrangement uses TRBV6-1 and TRBJ1-2; 8 bases map to TRBD1. CDR3 size: 12 residues. Germline-derived CDR1 and CDR2 are MNHNS and SASEGT. The V segment lost 7 bases and the J segment 7 bases; nucleotides outside the gene matches: 5. CDR3 in amino acids: CASKTGGGGYTF. CDR3 coding DNA: TGTGCCAGCAAAACAGGGGGAGGTGGCTACACCTTC.

This clonotype came up many times. The chain combines TRBV28 with TRBJ2-1, with D possibly matching TRBD1 (6 bases). Trimming removed 1 base at V and 13 bases at J, with 20 bases between. Germline lookup yields CDR1 MDHEN and CDR2 SYDVKM. The CDR3 sequence is 15 residues long. CDR3 sequence (DNA): TGTGCCAGCAGTTTATCTGGGGGCTACTCTCAAGTTCAGTTCTTC. It codes for CASSLSGGYSQVQFF. The complete variable domain, with remaining parts taken from reference TRBV28 and TRBJ2-1, reads DVKVTQSSRYLVKRTGEKVFLECVQDMDHENMFWYRQDPGLGLRLIYFSYDVKMKEKGDIPEGYSVSREKKERFSLILESASTNQTSMYLCASSLSGGYSQVQFFGPGTRLTVL.

This clonotype was detected a few times. The rearrangement uses TRBV29-1 and TRBJ2-5; possible D gene TRBD1, 5 bases. V was trimmed by 4 bases and J by 2 bases, leaving 8 bases between them. The CDR3 has 12 residues. Germline V gene lookup returns CDR1 SQVTM and CDR2 ANQGSEA. CDR3 DNA sequence: TGCAGCGTTGGACAGAAGCAAGAGACCCAGTACTTC. Protein: CSVGQKQETQYF.

The chain couples TRBV7-8 to TRBJ2-1; TRBD2 aligns across 10 bases. J was trimmed by 7 bases and V by 3 bases; bases with no gene match: 6. This CDR3 contains 15 residues. Looked up from germline, CDR1 is SGHVS and CDR2 is FQNEAQ. The CDR3 is CASSLQGLAENEQFF. The CDR3 DNA follows: TGTGCCAGCAGCTTGCAAGGACTAGCGGAAAATGAGCAGTTCTTC.

Points on this clonotype: An end of the junction differs from the germline gene, which may be a read error. The rearrangement links TRBV20-1 to TRBJ2-7; D might be TRBD2 (5 bases). This CDR3 has 13 amino acids. The germline gives CDR1 DFQATT, CDR2 SNEGSKA (reference sequence). The DNA of the CDR3 is TGCAGTGCTAGCGGGGTGTTCTCCTACGAGCAGTACTTT. Translated: CSASGVFSYEQYF.

This clonotype appeared a few times. This sequence may be a read error, since a much larger clone differs from it by one base. The chain has TRBV28 and TRBJ1-2, with a tentative D call TRBD1 (6 bases). The CDR3 covers 14 residues. Germline V gene sequence: CDR1 MDHEN, CDR2 SYDVKM. The DNA of the CDR3 is TGTGCCAGCAGCTTAGTCGACAGGCTCTATGTCTACACCTTC. Translating gives CASSLVDRLYVYTF.

The chain joins TRBV29-1 to TRBJ1-5, with TRBD1 identical over 9 bases. The germline V gene has CDR1 SQVTM and CDR2 ANQGSEA. The V segment lost 4 bases and the J segment 6 bases; nucleotides outside the gene matches: 1. The CDR3 covers 12 residues. Written as DNA, the CDR3 is TGCAGCGTTGCGACAGGGGGTCAGCCCCAGCATTTT. This gives the protein CSVATGGQPQHF.

To note about this clonotype: Just one base apart from a much larger clone, this may be a read error. The chain carries TRBV20-1 and TRBJ2-7; D gene ambiguous. This CDR3 has 12 residues. Trimming pared 4 bases from V and 5 bases from J, leaving 12 bases between. Germline V gene lookup returns CDR1 DFQATT and CDR2 SNEGSKA (reference sequence). The DNA for the CDR3 is TGCAGTGCTATTCCCGACCGCGACGAGCAGTACTTC. Residues: CSAIPDRDEQYF.